The 21 T cell receptor beta chains given below trace back to one sample, sequenced in a study of T cells in Graves' hyperthyroidism and ophthalmopathy. Amplified TCR beta CDR3 regions came from RNA transcripts. The TCR CDR3 was amplified in a first-round RT-PCR using the HTBI primer set. TCRdb re-called the multiplex PCR reads with MiXCR, one entry per CDR3 protein. Here the sample spans roughly 580,000 distinct CDR3 sequences, approximately 15% being singletons. Source material: blood. The receptors derive from a woman aged 30 to 39 with Graves' hyperthyroidism that later progressed to Graves' ophthalmopathy.

Many counts were recorded for this clonotype. The genes are TRBV5-1 and TRBJ2-1, with TRBD2 matching over 10 bases. J lost 5 bases, V lost 3 bases, and 5 bases had no gene match. This CDR3 has 15 amino acids. The germline V gene encodes CDR1 SGHRS and CDR2 YFSETQ. The CDR3 here is CASSYRTSGDNEQFF. The CDR3 nucleotides read TGCGCCAGCAGCTACCGGACTAGCGGTGACAATGAGCAGTTCTTC.

V gene TRBV27 combines with J gene TRBJ2-4; D is possibly TRBD1 (6 bases). V lost 0 bases to trimming and J lost 8 bases, with 14 bases between them. Germline CDR1 is MNHEY and CDR2 is SMNVEV (reference sequence). The CDR3 consists of 15 residues. The CDR3, as DNA: TGTGCCAGCAGTTTATCGAACGTCAGGGGATACATTCAGTACTTC. It translates to CASSLSNVRGYIQYF.

The table lists this clonotype with many counts. The chain couples TRBV12-3 or TRBV12-4 to TRBJ2-1, with 8 bases matching TRBD1. V was pared by 5 bases and J by 3 bases, with 6 bases of the junction left unmatched. This CDR3 region has 15 residues. CDR3 amino acids: CASSQTGANYNEQFF. CDR3 bases: TGTGCCAGCAGTCAGACAGGGGCGAACTACAATGAGCAGTTCTTC.

In this sample, this clonotype turned up many times. The gene calls are TRBV12-5 and TRBJ1-2; D possibly corresponds to TRBD1 (5 bases). Deletions cut 0 bases from V and 5 bases from J, with 10 bases between. The CDR3 is 14 residues long. Germline V gene lookup returns CDR1 LGHNT and CDR2 FRNRAP. The CDR3 loop reads CASGLVLGPYGYTF. The CDR3 DNA is TGTGCTAGTGGTTTGGTATTGGGACCTTATGGCTACACCTTC.

This clonotype was recorded at least ten times. The genes are TRBV7-8 and TRBJ2-2; 7 positions agree with TRBD2. V shed 4 bases, J shed 0 bases, and the junction held 2 bases outside the gene matches. Per the germline V gene, CDR1 is SGHVS and CDR2 is FQNEAQ. This CDR3 spans 15 amino acids. DNA of the CDR3: TGTGCCAGCAGCTCTAGCGGCGCGAACACCGGGGAGCTGTTTTTT. It is translated as CASSSSGANTGELFF.

This sequence joins TRBV12-3 or TRBV12-4 and TRBJ2-5; D uncertain. Trimming took 3 bases from V and 4 from J, leaving 15 bases between them. The length of the CDR3 is 15 residues. The CDR3 region has the DNA TGTGCCAGCAGTTTGAGTTGGGGTATGCGAGAGACCCAGTACTTC. It translates to CASSLSWGMRETQYF.

This clonotype was observed many times. This chain links TRBV12-3 or TRBV12-4 with TRBJ2-2, with D perhaps TRBD1 (5 bases). The CDR3 has 17 amino acids. V gave up 3 bases and J gave up 5 bases, with 19 bases separating them. CDR3 amino acids: CASSLVSARARTGELFF. The DNA of the CDR3 is TGTGCCAGCAGTTTGGTTTCGGCCAGGGCGAGAACCGGGGAGCTGTTTTTT.

The chain joins TRBV19 to TRBJ2-1, with 12 bases lining up with TRBD1. The germline V gene encodes CDR1 LNHDA and CDR2 SQIVND (reference sequence). V shed 6 bases, J shed 7 bases, and the junction held 16 bases outside the gene matches. This CDR3 spans 18 amino acids. CDR3 bases: TGTGCCAGTAGCCCTACCTCCGGGACAGGGGGCGGTTCGAATGAGCAGTTCTTC. It specifies CASSPTSGTGGGSNEQFF.

This clonotype was observed a handful of times. V is TRBV20-1 and J is TRBJ2-2; possible D gene TRBD2, 5 bases. The CDR3 is made up of 16 amino acids. CDR1 and CDR2 (germline): DFQATT, SNEGSKA (reference sequence). Trimming pared 5 bases from V and 0 bases from J, leaving 16 bases between. The CDR3 here is CSAQTAAGANTGELFF. The CDR3, as DNA: TGCAGTGCTCAAACGGCGGCGGGCGCGAACACCGGGGAGCTGTTTTTT.

The J gene is TRBJ2-4, the V gene TRBV12-3 or TRBV12-4, with 10 nucleotides matching TRBD1. The ends lost 3 bases at V and 9 bases at J; junction bases unmatched: 5. The CDR3 runs to 14 residues. The CDR3 loop reads CASSFGQGVAIQYF. DNA of the CDR3: TGTGCCAGCAGTTTCGGACAGGGGGTAGCCATTCAGTACTTC.

This clonotype was observed a few times. A much larger clone lies one base from this, so it may be a read error. The CDR3 is CASSLAGHSSYEQYF. The DNA of the CDR3 is TGTGCCAGCAGCTTAGCCGGGCACAGCTCCTACGAGCAGTACTTC. This chain links TRBV7-2 with TRBJ2-7; D is unclear. The germline gives CDR1 SGHTA, CDR2 FQGNSA. The CDR3 contains 15 residues. Deletions cut 0 bases from V and 0 bases from J, with 9 bases between.

This clonotype was picked up many times. The chain couples TRBV29-1 to TRBJ2-5; TRBD1 or TRBD2 may be the D gene (5 bases each). V was clipped by 7 bases and J by 0 bases, with 9 bases between them. The CDR3 sequence is 12 residues long. In germline, CDR1 is SQVTM, CDR2 ANQGSEA. CDR3 DNA sequence: TGCAGCGCTACGGGACACCAAGAGACCCAGTACTTC. Amino acids: CSATGHQETQYF.

This chain uses TRBV29-1 with TRBJ2-3, with D perhaps given as TRBD1 or TRBD2 (6 bases each). This CDR3 has 18 amino acids. The germline V gene encodes CDR1 SQVTM and CDR2 ANQGSEA. The V gene lost 5 bases and the J gene lost 6 bases, with 30 bases spanning the gap. The CDR3 coding sequence is TGCAGCGTTCCAGGGGCTCTTAGGTGGGGACTCTCCCATGATACGCAGTATTTT. Translated: CSVPGALRWGLSHDTQYF.

This CDR3 is CASREGDRVNNEQFF. The CDR3 DNA reads TGTGCCAGCAGGGAGGGGGACAGGGTTAACAATGAGCAGTTCTTC. V usage is TRBV2 and J usage is TRBJ2-1, with TRBD1 identical over 9 bases. This CDR3 has 15 amino acids. Trimming at V came to 6 bases and at J to 5 bases, leaving 8 bases not matched to a gene. Germline V gene sequence: CDR1 SNHLY, CDR2 FYNNEI.

The chain recombines TRBV5-5 with TRBJ2-1, with 11 bases aligning to TRBD2. Germline values: CDR1 SGHKS, CDR2 YYEKEE (reference sequence). V dropped 3 bases and J dropped 13; count of bases not matched to a gene: 6. CDR3 length: 13 amino acids. DNA for the CDR3: TGTGCCAGCAGCTATTCTAGCGGGAGGACCCAGTTCTTC. Protein sequence: CASSYSSGRTQFF.

There are many counts of this clonotype. The chain combines TRBV19 with TRBJ2-1; D possibly corresponds to TRBD2 (6 bases). Per germline, CDR1 LNHDA and CDR2 SQIVND (reference sequence). CDR3 length: 14 amino acids. Deletions cut 6 bases from V and 7 bases from J, with 16 bases between. For the CDR3, the DNA is TGTGCCAGTAGGCTAGACACCCGGGGGAATGAGCAGTTCTTC. It translates to CASRLDTRGNEQFF.

Remarks on this clonotype: An end of the junction does not agree with germline; a read error may underlie this. The chain is built from TRBV9 and TRBJ2-2; 8 positions agree with TRBD2. Germline loops: CDR1 SGDLS, CDR2 YYNGEE. CDR3 length equals 15 residues. This CDR3 is CASSGGLGGTGELLF. DNA for the CDR3: TGTGCCAGCAGCGGGGGACTAGGCGGCACCGGGGAGCTGCTTTTT.

This sequence joins TRBV7-8 and TRBJ1-2, with a possible D match to TRBD1 (6 bases). The CDR3 contains 14 residues. V lost 5 bases and J lost 4, with 14 bases in between. Germline V lookup: CDR1 SGHVS, CDR2 FQNEAQ. The CDR3 sequence: CASSASDSFYGYTF. As DNA, the CDR3 is TGTGCCAGCAGCGCCTCGGACAGTTTCTATGGCTACACCTTC.

This clonotype was seen only a few times. The chain has TRBV6-2 or TRBV6-3 and TRBJ2-6, with D unclear. The CDR3 has 14 residues. Trimming took 4 bases from V and 2 from J, leaving 6 bases between them. Germline CDR1 and CDR2: MNHEY and SVGEGT. CDR3 region: CASSSWAGANVLTF. The DNA for the CDR3 is TGTGCCAGCAGTTCCTGGGCTGGGGCCAACGTCCTGACTTTC.

This clonotype turned up a few times. The chain uses TRBV4-3 and TRBJ2-5; 11 bases match TRBD1. Germline lookup yields CDR1 LGHNA and CDR2 YSLEER. V lost 1 base and J lost 7; bases outside the gene matches: 8. The CDR3 loop spans 16 amino acids. The CDR3 nucleotides are TGCGCCAGCAGCCAAGGGGACAGGGGGACGTTGGCGACCCAGTACTTC. This encodes CASSQGDRGTLATQYF.

This clonotype was seen a few times. The chain carries TRBV5-6 and TRBJ2-3, with D tentatively TRBD2 (6 bases). Germline V gives CDR1 SGHDT, CDR2 YYEEEE. CDR3 size: 15 residues. Trimming took 1 base from V and 6 from J, leaving 15 bases between them. CDR3 protein: CASSLRTGAWDTQYF. The CDR3 DNA sequence: TGTGCCAGCAGCTTGCGGACGGGAGCGTGGGATACGCAGTATTTT.